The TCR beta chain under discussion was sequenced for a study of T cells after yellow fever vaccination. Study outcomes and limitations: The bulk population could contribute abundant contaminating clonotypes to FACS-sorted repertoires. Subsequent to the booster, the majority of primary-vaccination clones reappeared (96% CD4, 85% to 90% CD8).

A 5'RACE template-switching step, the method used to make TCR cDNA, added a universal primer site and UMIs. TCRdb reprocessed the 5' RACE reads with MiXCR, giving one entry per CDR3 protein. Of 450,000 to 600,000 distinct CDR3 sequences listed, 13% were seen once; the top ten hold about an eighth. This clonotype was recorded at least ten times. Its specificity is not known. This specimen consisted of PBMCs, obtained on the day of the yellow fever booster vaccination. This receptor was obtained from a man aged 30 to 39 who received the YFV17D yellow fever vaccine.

Written as DNA, the CDR3 is TGTGCCAGCAGTTACCGGCCAAGCTCCTACAATGAGCAGTTCTTC. This sequence encodes CASSYRPSSYNEQFF. V and J are TRBV6-5 and TRBJ2-1; D gene unclear. Trimming pared 2 bases from V and 0 bases from J, leaving 8 bases between. Germline V gene lookup returns CDR1 MNHEY and CDR2 SVGAGI. This CDR3 is built from 15 residues.